These 16 T cell receptor beta chains were all obtained from the same sample, sequenced in a study of shared clonotypes between healthy human individuals. Method: immunoSEQ multiplex PCR; TCRdb's copy keeps in-frame clones and lacks some. The sample has a few million clones, just over 90% seen once; the top ten hold more than 1.5%. Terminally differentiated effector memory CD45RA+ cells were excluded by CCR7 positive selection of CD45RO-negative cells. Material for sequencing was naive CD8+ T cells from PBMCs. All receptors come from a man in his late teens or twenties in good health. Some clones in this sample may be carry-over from other donors' samples.

The genes are TRBV27 and TRBJ2-1; unclear D gene. The CDR3 extends over 15 amino acids. The ends were cut back, 2 bases at V and 8 bases at J, with 16 bases in the middle. Germline values: CDR1 MNHEY, CDR2 SMNVEV (reference sequence). The CDR3 DNA is TGTGCCAGCAGTTTAGGGCGGCTACCTTCGGATGAGCAGTTCTTC. This encodes CASSLGRLPSDEQFF.

The rearrangement links TRBV7-6 to TRBJ2-1; possibly TRBD2 for D (7 bases). V was pared by 1 base and J by 3 bases, with 13 bases between. The CDR3 is made up of 16 amino acids. The germline gives CDR1 SGHVS, CDR2 FNYEAQ. The CDR3 nucleotides read TGTGCCAGCAGCTTAGGGGGGGGCGACTTCTACAATGAGCAGTTCTTC. This codes for CASSLGGGDFYNEQFF.

The count of this clone is one. CDR3 loop: CASSYTTGHNEQFF. The CDR3 nucleotides are TGCGCCAGCAGCTACACTACAGGGCACAATGAGCAGTTCTTC. The chain has TRBV5-1 and TRBJ2-1; D possibly corresponds to TRBD1 (6 bases). V dropped 3 bases and J dropped 5 bases, with 12 bases sitting between them. The CDR3 sequence is 14 residues long. CDR1 is SGHRS and CDR2 is YFSETQ in the germline V gene.

The rearrangement joins TRBV9 to TRBJ2-7, with 16 bases fitting TRBD2. CDR3 length equals 18 residues. CDR1 is SGDLS, CDR2 YYNGEE, per germline. The V and J ends lost 3 bases and 5 bases, in that order; junction bases with no gene match: 11. The CDR3 nucleotides are TGTGCCAGCAGCGCCGCCGGGACTAGCGGGAGGGCCGGCCACGAGCAGTACTTC. Translated: CASSAAGTSGRAGHEQYF.

This chain connects TRBV4-1 to TRBJ2-2; D not certain. CDR3 size: 13 residues. Germline CDR1 is MGHRA and CDR2 is YSYEKL. V lost 2 bases, J lost 6 bases, and 7 bases lay in between. This CDR3 reads CASSQLGSGELFF. CDR3 bases: TGCGCCAGCAGCCAACTAGGTTCCGGGGAGCTGTTTTTT.

The V gene is TRBV19, the J gene TRBJ2-7; 9 bases align to TRBD1. This CDR3 has 12 amino acids. Losses at the gene ends were 6 bases for V and 5 bases for J; bases not matched to a gene: 2. From germline, CDR1 is LNHDA and CDR2 SQIVND (reference sequence). The CDR3 coding sequence is TGTGCCAGTAGCGACAGGGGGGACGAGCAGTACTTC. This sequence encodes CASSDRGDEQYF.

The chain joins TRBV2 to TRBJ2-7; D unclear. The CDR3 length is 16 residues. The germline V and J ends were trimmed by 4 bases and 3 bases, with 19 bases remaining between them. Germline V lookup: CDR1 SNHLY, CDR2 FYNNEI. The CDR3 region is CASSAHKDLPNYEQYF. Here the CDR3 DNA reads TGTGCCAGCAGTGCACATAAGGACCTCCCAAACTACGAGCAGTACTTC.

This clone was observed a few times. V gene TRBV29-1 combines with J gene TRBJ1-1; 7 bases agree with TRBD1. The CDR3 runs to 12 residues. The germline gives CDR1 SQVTM, CDR2 ANQGSEA. V shed 6 bases and J 6 bases; nucleotides not matched to a gene: 7. The CDR3 here is CSVTGVFAEAFF. CDR3 bases: TGCAGCGTCACAGGGGTATTCGCTGAAGCTTTCTTT.

The chain is built from TRBV29-1 and TRBJ2-1; D uncertain. The CDR3 is made up of 11 amino acids. With 1 base removed from V and 10 bases from J, the gap between germline ends came to 8 bases. Germline V gene lookup returns CDR1 SQVTM and CDR2 ANQGSEA. CDR3 residues: CSVEAVREQFF. CDR3 coding DNA: TGCAGCGTTGAAGCCGTCCGAGAGCAGTTCTTC.

This chain links TRBV12-5 with TRBJ2-1, with D possibly TRBD2 on 5 matching bases. From germline, CDR1 is LGHNT and CDR2 FRNRAP. V was cut by 3 bases and J by 5 bases, with 8 bases left in between. The CDR3 length is 13 residues. CDR3 DNA: TGTGCTAGTGGTTTAAGGGAGAACAATGAGCAGTTCTTC. It translates to CASGLRENNEQFF.

This clone was counted between two and nine times. The J gene is TRBJ2-7, the V gene TRBV7-9, with D possibly matching TRBD2 (6 bases). Germline-derived CDR1 and CDR2 are SEHNR and FQNEAQ (reference sequence). There are 14 residues in the CDR3. The V end lost 1 base, the J end lost 7 bases, and 14 bases lay between the germline ends. The CDR3 loop is CASSLGAGRSEQYF. The CDR3 DNA reads TGTGCCAGCAGCTTAGGGGCAGGGAGGTCGGAGCAGTACTTC.

The chain joins TRBV28 to TRBJ2-2, with D possibly being TRBD2 (6 bases). Germline CDR1 MDHEN, CDR2 SYDVKM. The V end lost 9 bases, the J end lost 7 bases, and 18 bases lay between the germline ends. The CDR3 spans 14 residues. In DNA form, the CDR3 reads TGTGCCAGTTTACCGCGGGAAACTTACGGGGAGCTGTTTTTT. This encodes CASLPRETYGELFF. Supplemented by reference TRBV28 and TRBJ2-2, the full variable domain reads DVKVTQSSRYLVKRTGEKVFLECVQDMDHENMFWYRQDPGLGLRLIYFSYDVKMKEKGDIPEGYSVSREKKERFSLILESASTNQTSMYLCASLPRETYGELFFGEGSRLTVL.

This chain links TRBV6-1 with TRBJ1-1; D might be TRBD1 (6 bases). The CDR3 runs to 16 residues. Between the trimmed V and J ends, which lost 2 bases and 1 base, there was a span of 14 bases. The germline gives CDR1 MNHNS, CDR2 SASEGT. CDR3 region: CASSEPRGLPNTEAFF. In DNA form, the CDR3 reads TGTGCCAGCAGTGAACCCAGGGGACTCCCGAACACTGAAGCTTTCTTT.

This chain links TRBV10-3 with TRBJ2-2; 13 positions agree with TRBD2. CDR1 is ENHRY, CDR2 SYGVKD, per germline. Trimming at V came to 6 bases and at J to 5 bases, leaving 15 bases not matched to a gene. CDR3 length: 19 residues. In DNA, the CDR3 is TGTGCCATCAGAGCTCTCACTAGCGGGAGGGCCGATTTGACCGGGGAGCTGTTTTTT. Encoded protein: CAIRALTSGRADLTGELFF.

J is TRBJ1-3 and V is TRBV2; 12 positions match TRBD1. This CDR3 is built from 15 residues. J was trimmed by 3 bases and V by 7 bases; bases with no gene match: 4. CDR1 is SNHLY and CDR2 is FYNNEI in the germline V gene. The CDR3 region is CASMGQGADGNTIYF. In DNA form, the CDR3 reads TGTGCCAGCATGGGACAGGGGGCCGATGGAAACACCATATATTTT.

The chain uses TRBV11-2 and TRBJ2-7; 10 bases are a match to TRBD2. V lost 3 bases and J lost 2; bases outside the gene matches: 13. Germline CDR1 reads SGHAT; CDR2 reads FQNNGV. The CDR3 extends over 18 amino acids. The CDR3 sequence: CASSFTDRGLATPYEQYF. The CDR3 DNA reads TGTGCCAGCAGCTTTACGGACCGGGGACTAGCGACTCCCTACGAGCAGTACTTC.